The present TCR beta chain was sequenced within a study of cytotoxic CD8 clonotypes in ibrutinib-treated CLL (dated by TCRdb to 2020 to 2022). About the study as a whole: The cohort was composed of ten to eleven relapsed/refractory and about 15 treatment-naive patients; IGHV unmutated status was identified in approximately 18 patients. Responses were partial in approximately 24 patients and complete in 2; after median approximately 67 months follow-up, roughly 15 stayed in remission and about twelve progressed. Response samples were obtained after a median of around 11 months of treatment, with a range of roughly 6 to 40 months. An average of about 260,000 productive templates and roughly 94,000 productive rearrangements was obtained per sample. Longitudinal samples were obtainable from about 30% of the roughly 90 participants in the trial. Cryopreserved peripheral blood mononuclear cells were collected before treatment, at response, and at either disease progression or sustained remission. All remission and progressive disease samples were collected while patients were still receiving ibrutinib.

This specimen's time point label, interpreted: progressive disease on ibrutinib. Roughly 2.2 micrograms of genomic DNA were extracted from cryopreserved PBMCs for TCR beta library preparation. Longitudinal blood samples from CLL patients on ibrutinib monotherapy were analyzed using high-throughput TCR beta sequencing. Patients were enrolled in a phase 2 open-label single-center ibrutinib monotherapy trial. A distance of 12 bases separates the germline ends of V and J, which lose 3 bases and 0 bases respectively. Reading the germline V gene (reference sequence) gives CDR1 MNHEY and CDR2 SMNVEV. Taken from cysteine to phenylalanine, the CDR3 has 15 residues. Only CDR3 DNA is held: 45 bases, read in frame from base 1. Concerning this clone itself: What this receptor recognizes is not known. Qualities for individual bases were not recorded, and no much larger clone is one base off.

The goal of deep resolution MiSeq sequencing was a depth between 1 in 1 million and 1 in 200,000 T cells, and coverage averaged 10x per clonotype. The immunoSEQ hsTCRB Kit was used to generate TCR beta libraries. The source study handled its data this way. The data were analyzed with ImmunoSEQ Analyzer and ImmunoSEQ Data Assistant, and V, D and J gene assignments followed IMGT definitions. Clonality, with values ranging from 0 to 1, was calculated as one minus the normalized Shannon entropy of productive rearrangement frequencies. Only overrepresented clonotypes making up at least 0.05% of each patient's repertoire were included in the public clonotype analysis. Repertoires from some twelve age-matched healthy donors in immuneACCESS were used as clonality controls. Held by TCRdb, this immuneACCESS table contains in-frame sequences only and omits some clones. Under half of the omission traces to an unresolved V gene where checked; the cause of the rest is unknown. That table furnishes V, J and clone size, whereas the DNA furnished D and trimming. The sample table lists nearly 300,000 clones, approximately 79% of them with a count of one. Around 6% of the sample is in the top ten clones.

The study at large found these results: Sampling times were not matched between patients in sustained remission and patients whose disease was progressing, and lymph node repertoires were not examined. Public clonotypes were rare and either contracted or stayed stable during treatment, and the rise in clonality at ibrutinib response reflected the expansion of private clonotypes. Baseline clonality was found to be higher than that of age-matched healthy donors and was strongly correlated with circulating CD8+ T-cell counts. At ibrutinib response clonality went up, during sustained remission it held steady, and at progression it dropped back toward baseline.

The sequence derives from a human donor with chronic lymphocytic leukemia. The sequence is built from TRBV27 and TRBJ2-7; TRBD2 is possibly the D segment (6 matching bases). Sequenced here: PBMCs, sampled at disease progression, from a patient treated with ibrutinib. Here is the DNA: TGTGCCAGCAGTTTGCATCGGAGGGGCTCCTACGAGCAGTACTTC. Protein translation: CASSLHRRGSYEQYF.